The 2 T cell receptor beta chains below were found in one sample sequenced in a study of shared clonotypes between healthy human individuals. The protocol was immunoSEQ multiplex PCR, while the TCRdb copy is restricted to in-frame clones and leaves out a portion. The table has some 2.4 million clones, approximately 93% seen once. The specimen sequenced was naive CD4+ T cells from PBMCs. Sample subset: CD45RA+ positively selected. The source of these receptors is a man in his late teens or twenties in good health. Some clones in this sample may be carry-over from other donors' samples.

The gene calls are TRBV28 and TRBJ2-3; a possible D gene is TRBD1 (5 bases). The V end was cut by 7 bases, the J end by 3 bases, with 17 bases between. CDR1 and CDR2 from the germline V gene are MDHEN and SYDVKM. The CDR3 runs 15 residues. The CDR3 DNA reads TGTGCCAGCATTGAGGCAGGGTCAGTAACAGATACGCAGTATTTT. It translates to CASIEAGSVTDTQYF.

This chain connects TRBV5-4 to TRBJ1-1; a possible D gene is TRBD1 (6 bases). V was shortened by 0 bases and J by 4 bases, with 13 bases between the two germline ends. This CDR3 is 15 amino acids long. Germline V gene sequence: CDR1 SGHNT, CDR2 YYREEE (reference sequence). The CDR3 protein is CASSLVGGAGTEAFF. CDR3 bases: TGTGCCAGCAGCTTGGTGGGGGGGGCGGGCACTGAAGCTTTCTTT.